These 3 T cell receptor beta chains came from one sample sequenced in a study of human T cells and chemical hapten exposure. Time point indicated: pre-sensitization, week 0. Treatment given: therapeutic diphenylcyclopropenone sensitization with weekly scalp DPC. TCRdb re-derived calls from the RACE reads in MiXCR, one entry per CDR3 protein. The sample has some 110,000 distinct CDR3 sequences, roughly an eighth seen once. The source was whole blood, collected in connection with sensitization to the hapten diphenylcyclopropenone (DPC). All receptors derive from a woman in her forties or fifties with alopecia areata. Some clones in this sample may be carry-over from other donors' samples.

This clonotype was detected ten times or more. The V and J genes are TRBV5-1 and TRBJ1-1, with 7 bases aligning to TRBD1. The V gene's germline CDR1 is SGHRS and CDR2 YFSETQ. V lost 4 bases and J lost 3; bases outside the gene matches: 3. The CDR3 loop spans 13 amino acids. CDR3 coding DNA: TGCGCCAGCAGCCGAACAGGGGACACTGAAGCTTTCTTT. As protein: CASSRTGDTEAFF.

This clonotype was found a few times. The chain is built from TRBV10-2 and TRBJ2-3, with D maybe TRBD1 (5 bases). CDR1 and CDR2 from the germline V gene are WSHSY and SAAADI. Trimming left V 6 bases short and J 5 bases short, with 12 bases between. The CDR3 length is 13 residues. CDR3 protein: CASSQGGGDTQYF. The CDR3 DNA follows: TGCGCCAGCAGCCAGGGTGGTGGAGATACGCAGTATTTT.

This clonotype has a count of ten or more. The rearrangement joins TRBV18 to TRBJ2-3, with D unresolved. V lost 4 bases, J lost 7 bases, and 27 bases lay in between. CDR3 length: 18 amino acids. CDR1 and CDR2 (germline): KGHSH, LQKENI. DNA of the CDR3: TGTGCCAGCTCACGGCTCCGCAACCCACTTACCTTCCTGAATACGCAGTATTTT. Protein product: CASSRLRNPLTFLNTQYF.